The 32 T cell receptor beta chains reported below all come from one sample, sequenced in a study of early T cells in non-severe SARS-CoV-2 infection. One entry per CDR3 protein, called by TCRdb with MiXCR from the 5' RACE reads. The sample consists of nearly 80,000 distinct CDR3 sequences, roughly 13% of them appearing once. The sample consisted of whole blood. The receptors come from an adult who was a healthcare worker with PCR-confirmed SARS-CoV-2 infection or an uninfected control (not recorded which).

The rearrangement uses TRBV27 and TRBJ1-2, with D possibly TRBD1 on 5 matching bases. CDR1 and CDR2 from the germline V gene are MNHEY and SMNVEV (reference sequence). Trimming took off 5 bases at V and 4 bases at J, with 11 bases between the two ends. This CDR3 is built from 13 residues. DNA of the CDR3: TGTGCCAGCAGTGAGTACAGGACCTATGGCTACACCTTC. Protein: CASSEYRTYGYTF.

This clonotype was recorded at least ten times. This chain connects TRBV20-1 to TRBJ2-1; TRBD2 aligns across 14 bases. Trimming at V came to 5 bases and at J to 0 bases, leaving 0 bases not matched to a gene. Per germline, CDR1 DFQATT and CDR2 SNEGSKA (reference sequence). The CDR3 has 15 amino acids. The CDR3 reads CSAGLAGGSYNEQFF. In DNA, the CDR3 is TGCAGTGCTGGACTAGCGGGGGGCTCCTACAATGAGCAGTTCTTC.

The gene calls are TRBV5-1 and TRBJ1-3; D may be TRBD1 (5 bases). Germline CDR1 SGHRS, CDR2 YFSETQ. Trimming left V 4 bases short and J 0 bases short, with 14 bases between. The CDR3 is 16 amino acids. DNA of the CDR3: TGCGCCAGCAGCGGGGGTGCGGCCAACTCTGGAAACACCATATATTTT. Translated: CASSGGAANSGNTIYF.

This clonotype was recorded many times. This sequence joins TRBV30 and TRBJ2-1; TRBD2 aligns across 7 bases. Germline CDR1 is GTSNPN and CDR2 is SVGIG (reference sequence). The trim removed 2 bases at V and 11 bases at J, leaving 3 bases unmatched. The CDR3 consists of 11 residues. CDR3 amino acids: CAWSWEGKQFF. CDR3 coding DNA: TGTGCCTGGAGTTGGGAGGGAAAGCAGTTCTTC.

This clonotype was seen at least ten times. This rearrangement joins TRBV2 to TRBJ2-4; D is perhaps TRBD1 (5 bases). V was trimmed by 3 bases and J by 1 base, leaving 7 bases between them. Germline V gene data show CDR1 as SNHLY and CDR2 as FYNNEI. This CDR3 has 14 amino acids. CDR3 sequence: CASSENRAKNIQYF. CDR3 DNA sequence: TGTGCCAGCAGTGAGAACAGGGCCAAAAACATTCAGTACTTC.

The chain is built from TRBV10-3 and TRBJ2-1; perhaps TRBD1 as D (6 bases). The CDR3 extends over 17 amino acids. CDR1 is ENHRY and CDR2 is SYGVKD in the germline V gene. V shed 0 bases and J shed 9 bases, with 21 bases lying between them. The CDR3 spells CAISESGKIQGVGEQFF. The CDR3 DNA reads TGTGCCATCAGTGAGTCTGGCAAGATACAGGGAGTTGGTGAGCAGTTCTTC.

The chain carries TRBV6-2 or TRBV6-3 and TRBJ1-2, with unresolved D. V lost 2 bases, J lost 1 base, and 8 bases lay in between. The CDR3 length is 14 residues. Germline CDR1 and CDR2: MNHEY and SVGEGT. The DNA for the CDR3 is TGTGCCAGCAGTTACGCAGGCCGTAACTATGGCTACACCTTC. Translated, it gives CASSYAGRNYGYTF.

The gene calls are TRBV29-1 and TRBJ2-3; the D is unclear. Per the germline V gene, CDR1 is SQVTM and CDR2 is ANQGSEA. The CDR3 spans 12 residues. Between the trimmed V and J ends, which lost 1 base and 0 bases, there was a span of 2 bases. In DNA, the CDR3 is TGCAGCGTTGAAGGCAGCACAGATACGCAGTATTTT. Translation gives CSVEGSTDTQYF.

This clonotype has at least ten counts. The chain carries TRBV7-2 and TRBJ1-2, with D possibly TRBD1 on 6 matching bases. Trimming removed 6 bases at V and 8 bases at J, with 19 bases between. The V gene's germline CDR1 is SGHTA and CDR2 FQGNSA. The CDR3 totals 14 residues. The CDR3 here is CASRLTRSGEGYTF. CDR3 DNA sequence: TGTGCCAGCAGATTAACACGGTCAGGGGAGGGCTACACCTTC.

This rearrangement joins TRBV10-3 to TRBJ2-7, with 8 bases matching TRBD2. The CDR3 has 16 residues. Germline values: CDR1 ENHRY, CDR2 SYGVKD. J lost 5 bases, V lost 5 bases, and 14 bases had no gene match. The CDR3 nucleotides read TGTGCCATCAGTACACCCCCTAGCGGGCGGGGCCACGAGCAGTACTTC. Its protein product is CAISTPPSGRGHEQYF.

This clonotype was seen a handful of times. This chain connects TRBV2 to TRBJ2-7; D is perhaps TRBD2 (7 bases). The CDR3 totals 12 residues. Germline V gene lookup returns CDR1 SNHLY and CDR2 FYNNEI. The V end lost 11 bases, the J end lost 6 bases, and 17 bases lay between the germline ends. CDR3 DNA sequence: TGTGCCCGCAAAACAGGGAGGGGCGAGCAGTACTTC. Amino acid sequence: CARKTGRGEQYF.

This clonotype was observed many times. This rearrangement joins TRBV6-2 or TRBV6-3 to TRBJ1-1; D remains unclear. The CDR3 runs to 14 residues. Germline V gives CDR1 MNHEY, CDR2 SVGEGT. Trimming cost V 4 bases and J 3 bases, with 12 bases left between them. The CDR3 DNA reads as TGTGCCAGCAGTTCCGACCCAGCGGACACTGAAGCTTTCTTT. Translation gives CASSSDPADTEAFF.

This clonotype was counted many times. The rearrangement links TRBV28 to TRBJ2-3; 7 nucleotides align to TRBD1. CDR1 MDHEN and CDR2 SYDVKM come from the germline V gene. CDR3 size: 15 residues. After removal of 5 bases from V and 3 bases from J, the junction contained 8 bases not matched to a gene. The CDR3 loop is CASSGTEQMTDTQYF. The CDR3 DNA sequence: TGTGCCAGCAGTGGGACAGAGCAGATGACAGATACGCAGTATTTT.

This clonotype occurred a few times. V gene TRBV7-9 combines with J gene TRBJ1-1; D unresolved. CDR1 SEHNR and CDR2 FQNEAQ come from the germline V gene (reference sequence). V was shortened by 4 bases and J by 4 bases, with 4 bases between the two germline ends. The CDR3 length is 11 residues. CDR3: CASSSPTEAFF. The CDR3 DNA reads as TGTGCCAGCAGCTCCCCCACTGAAGCTTTCTTT.

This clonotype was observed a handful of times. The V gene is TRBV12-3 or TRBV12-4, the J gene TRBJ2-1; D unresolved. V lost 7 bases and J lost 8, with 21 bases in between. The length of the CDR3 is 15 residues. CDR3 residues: CASTHRRAKAHEQFF. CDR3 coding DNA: TGTGCCAGCACCCATCGAAGGGCCAAAGCCCATGAGCAGTTCTTC.

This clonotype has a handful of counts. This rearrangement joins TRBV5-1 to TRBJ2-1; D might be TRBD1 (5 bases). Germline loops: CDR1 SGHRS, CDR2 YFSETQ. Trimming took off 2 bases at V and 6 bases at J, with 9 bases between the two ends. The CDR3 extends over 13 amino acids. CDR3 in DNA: TGCGCCAGCAGCTTTGTTGGGGCCAATGAGCAGTTCTTC. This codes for CASSFVGANEQFF.

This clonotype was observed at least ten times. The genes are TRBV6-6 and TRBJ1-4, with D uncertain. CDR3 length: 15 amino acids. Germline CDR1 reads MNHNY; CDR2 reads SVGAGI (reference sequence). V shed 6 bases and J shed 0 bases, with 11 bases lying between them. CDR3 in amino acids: CASRGLRATNEKLFF. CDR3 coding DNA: TGTGCCAGCAGGGGCCTCAGAGCAACTAATGAAAAACTGTTTTTT.

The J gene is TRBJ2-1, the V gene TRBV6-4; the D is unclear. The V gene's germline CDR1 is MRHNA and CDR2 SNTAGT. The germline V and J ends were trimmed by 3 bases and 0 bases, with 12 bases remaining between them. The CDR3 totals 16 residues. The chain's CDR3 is CASSDLAASSYNEQFF. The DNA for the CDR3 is TGTGCCAGCAGTGATCTGGCCGCTAGCTCCTACAATGAGCAGTTCTTC.

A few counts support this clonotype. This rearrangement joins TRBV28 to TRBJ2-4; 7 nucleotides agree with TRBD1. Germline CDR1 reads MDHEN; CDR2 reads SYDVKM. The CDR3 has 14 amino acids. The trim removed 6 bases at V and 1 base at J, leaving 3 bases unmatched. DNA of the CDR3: TGTGCCAGCAGCCAACAGGGGGCCAAAAACATTCAGTACTTC. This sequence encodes CASSQQGAKNIQYF.

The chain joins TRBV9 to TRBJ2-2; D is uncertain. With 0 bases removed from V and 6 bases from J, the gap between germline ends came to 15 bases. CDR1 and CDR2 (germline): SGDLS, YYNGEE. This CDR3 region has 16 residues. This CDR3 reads CASSVATGSWAGELFF. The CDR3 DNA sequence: TGTGCCAGCAGCGTAGCTACCGGTAGTTGGGCCGGGGAGCTGTTTTTT. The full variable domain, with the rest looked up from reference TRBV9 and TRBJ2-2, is DSGVTQTPKHLITATGQRVTLRCSPRSGDLSVYWYQQSLDQGLQFLIQYYNGEERAKGNILERFSAQQFPDLHSELNLSSLELGDSALYFCASSVATGSWAGELFFGEGSRLTVL.

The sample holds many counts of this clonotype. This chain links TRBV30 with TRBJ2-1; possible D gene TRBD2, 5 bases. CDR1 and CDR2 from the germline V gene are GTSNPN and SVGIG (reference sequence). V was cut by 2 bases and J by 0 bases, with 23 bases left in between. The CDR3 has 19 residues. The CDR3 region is CAWSPHPTNRGPSYNEQFF. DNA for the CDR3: TGTGCCTGGAGTCCCCACCCCACGAACCGCGGGCCCTCCTACAATGAGCAGTTCTTC.

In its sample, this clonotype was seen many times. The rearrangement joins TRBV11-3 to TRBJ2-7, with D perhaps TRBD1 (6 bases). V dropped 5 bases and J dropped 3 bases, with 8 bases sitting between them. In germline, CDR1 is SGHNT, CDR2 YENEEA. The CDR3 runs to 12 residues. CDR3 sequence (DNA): TGTGCCAGCAGCCAGGGGCACTACGAGCAGTACTTC. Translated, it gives CASSQGHYEQYF.

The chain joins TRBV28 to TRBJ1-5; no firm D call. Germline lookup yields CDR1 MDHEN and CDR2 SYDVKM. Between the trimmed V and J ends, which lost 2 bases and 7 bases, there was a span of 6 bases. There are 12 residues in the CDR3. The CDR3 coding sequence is TGTGCCAGCAGTTTAAGGGAACAGCCCCAGCATTTT. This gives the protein CASSLREQPQHF.

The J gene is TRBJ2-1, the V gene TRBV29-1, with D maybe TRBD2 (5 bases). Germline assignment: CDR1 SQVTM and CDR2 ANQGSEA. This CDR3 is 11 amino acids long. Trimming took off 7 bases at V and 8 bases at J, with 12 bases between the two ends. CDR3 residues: CSALLGHEQFF. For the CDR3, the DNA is TGCAGCGCTTTACTAGGTCATGAGCAGTTCTTC.

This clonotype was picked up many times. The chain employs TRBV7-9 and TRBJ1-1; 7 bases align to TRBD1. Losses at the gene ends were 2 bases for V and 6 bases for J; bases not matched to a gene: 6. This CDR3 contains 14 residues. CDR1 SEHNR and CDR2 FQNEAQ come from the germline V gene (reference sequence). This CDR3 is CASSLMGQGAEAFF. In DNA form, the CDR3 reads TGTGCCAGCAGCTTAATGGGCCAGGGGGCTGAAGCTTTCTTT.

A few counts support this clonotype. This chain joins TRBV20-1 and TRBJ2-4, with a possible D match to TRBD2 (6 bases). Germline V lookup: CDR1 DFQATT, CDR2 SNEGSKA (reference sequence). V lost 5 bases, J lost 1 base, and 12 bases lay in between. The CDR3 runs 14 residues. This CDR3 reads CSASGGGAKNIQYF. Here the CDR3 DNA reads TGCAGTGCTTCTGGTGGGGGGGCCAAAAACATTCAGTACTTC.

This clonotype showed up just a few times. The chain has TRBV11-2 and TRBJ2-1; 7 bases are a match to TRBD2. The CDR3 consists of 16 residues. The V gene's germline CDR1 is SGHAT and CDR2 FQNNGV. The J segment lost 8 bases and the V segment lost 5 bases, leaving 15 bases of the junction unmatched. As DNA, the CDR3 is TGTGCCAGCAGCCCCCAACCTAGCGGACTAACGGATGAGCAGTTCTTC. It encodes CASSPQPSGLTDEQFF.

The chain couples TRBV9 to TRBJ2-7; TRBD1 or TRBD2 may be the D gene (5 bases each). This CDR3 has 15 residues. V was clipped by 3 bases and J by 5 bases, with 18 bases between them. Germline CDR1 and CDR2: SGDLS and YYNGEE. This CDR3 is CASSALGTGPDEQYF. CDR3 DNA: TGTGCCAGCAGCGCCCTCGGGACCGGACCAGACGAGCAGTACTTC. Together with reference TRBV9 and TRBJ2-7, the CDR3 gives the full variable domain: DSGVTQTPKHLITATGQRVTLRCSPRSGDLSVYWYQQSLDQGLQFLIQYYNGEERAKGNILERFSAQQFPDLHSELNLSSLELGDSALYFCASSALGTGPDEQYFGPGTRLTVT.

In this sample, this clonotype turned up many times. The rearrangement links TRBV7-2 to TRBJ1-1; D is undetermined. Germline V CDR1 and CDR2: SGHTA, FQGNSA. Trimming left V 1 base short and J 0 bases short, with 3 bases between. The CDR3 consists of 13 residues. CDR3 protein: CASSLELNTEAFF. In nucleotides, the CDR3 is TGTGCCAGCAGCTTAGAATTGAACACTGAAGCTTTCTTT.

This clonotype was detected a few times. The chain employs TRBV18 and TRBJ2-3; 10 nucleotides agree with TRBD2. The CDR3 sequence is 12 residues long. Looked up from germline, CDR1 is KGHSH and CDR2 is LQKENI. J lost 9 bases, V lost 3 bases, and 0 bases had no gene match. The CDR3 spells CASSPTSGTQYF. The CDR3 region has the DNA TGTGCCAGCTCACCGACTAGCGGGACGCAGTATTTT.

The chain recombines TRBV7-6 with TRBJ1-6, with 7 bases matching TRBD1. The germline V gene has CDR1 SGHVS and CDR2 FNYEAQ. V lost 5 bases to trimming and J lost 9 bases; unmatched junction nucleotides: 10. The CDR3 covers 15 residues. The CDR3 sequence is CASSQRTGGGSPLHF. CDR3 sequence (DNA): TGTGCCAGCAGCCAGAGGACAGGAGGAGGTTCACCCCTCCACTTT.

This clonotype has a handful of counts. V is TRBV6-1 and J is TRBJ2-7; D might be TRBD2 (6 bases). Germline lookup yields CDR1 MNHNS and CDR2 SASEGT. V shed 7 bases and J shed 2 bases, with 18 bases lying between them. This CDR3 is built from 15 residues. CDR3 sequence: CASTSRSGDPYEQYF. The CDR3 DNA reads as TGTGCCAGCACCTCGAGGTCGGGGGATCCCTACGAGCAGTACTTC.